The 11 T cell receptor beta chains presented below share a single source sample, sequenced in a study of lymphopenia after photon versus proton radiotherapy. The repertoire was sequenced with immunoSEQ multiplex PCR; TCRdb's copy has only in-frame clones and lacks some. The top ten hold under 14% of the sample, which has about 70,000 clones, more than 75% seen once. Here the sequenced sample was peripheral blood, taken from a patient treated with proton-based radiotherapy. These receptors all stem from a man older than 75 with esophageal cancer.

This chain connects TRBV9 to TRBJ1-5; weak D call: TRBD1 (6 bases). The CDR3 is made up of 14 amino acids. CDR1 is SGDLS and CDR2 is YYNGEE in the germline V gene. With 4 bases removed from V and 5 bases from J, the gap between germline ends came to 13 bases. The CDR3: CASSSRGAYQPQHF. Here the CDR3 DNA reads TGTGCCAGCAGCTCGCGGGGGGCATATCAGCCCCAGCATTTT.

The rearrangement uses TRBV5-1 and TRBJ2-7; D perhaps matches TRBD1 (6 bases). V lost 1 base and J 2 bases, leaving 10 bases between the germline ends. CDR1 and CDR2 from the germline V gene are SGHRS and YFSETQ. The CDR3 spans 14 residues. CDR3 bases: TGCGCCAGCAGCTTGCGGGCAGGGGCCTACGAGCAGTACTTC. Its protein product is CASSLRAGAYEQYF.

The rearrangement links TRBV11-2 to TRBJ1-2; 9 positions agree with TRBD1. The CDR3 contains 18 residues. V trimming: 5 bases; J trimming: 2 bases; junction bases outside the gene matches: 15. Germline V gene data show CDR1 as SGHAT and CDR2 as FQNNGV. The CDR3 DNA is TGTGCCAGCAGCCCCAACGCCCAGGGACAGGGAACAAACTATGGCTACACCTTC. This encodes CASSPNAQGQGTNYGYTF.

Remarks on this clone: The same CDR3 can be traced to other DNA sequences in this sample. This rearrangement joins TRBV18 to TRBJ2-5, with 7 bases matching TRBD2. CDR1 KGHSH and CDR2 LQKENI come from the germline V gene. With 3 bases clipped from V and 2 bases from J, the junction kept 0 bases outside the gene matches. The CDR3 has 13 amino acids. The CDR3 DNA reads TGTGCCAGCTCACCGGGGGGGCAAGAGACCCAGTACTTC. It is translated as CASSPGGQETQYF.

The CDR3 DNA is TGTGCCAGCAGCTTTTCAGGGGGCCATGGCTACACCTTC. It encodes CASSFSGGHGYTF. The rearrangement joins TRBV7-6 to TRBJ1-2; 8 positions match TRBD1. Trimming took 3 bases from V and 6 from J; bases not matched to a gene: 3. This CDR3 has 13 amino acids. Germline lookup yields CDR1 SGHVS and CDR2 FNYEAQ.

This CDR3 is CASSQDHSQGSYGYTF. The CDR3 DNA reads as TGCGCCAGCAGCCAAGACCACTCTCAGGGGTCCTATGGCTACACCTTC. The rearrangement links TRBV4-3 to TRBJ1-2, with D possibly being TRBD1 (6 bases). This CDR3 is built from 16 residues. Germline V lookup: CDR1 LGHNA, CDR2 YSLEER. The V and J ends lost 0 bases and 4 bases respectively, with 15 bases between them.

The chain employs TRBV7-3 and TRBJ2-5; 8 nucleotides agree with TRBD1. This CDR3 is built from 16 residues. Germline CDR1 is SGHTA and CDR2 is FQGTGA. The J segment lost 2 bases and the V segment lost 5 bases, leaving 10 bases of the junction unmatched. The CDR3, as DNA: TGTGCCAGCAGCCTCTACGGGACAGGCCCTCAAGAGACCCAGTACTTC. Translated, it gives CASSLYGTGPQETQYF.

The rearrangement joins TRBV7-6 to TRBJ2-2, with D tentatively TRBD2 (6 bases). This CDR3 spans 16 amino acids. Germline lookup yields CDR1 SGHVS and CDR2 FNYEAQ. V was clipped by 5 bases and J by 3 bases, with 16 bases between them. CDR3 region: CASSLPSGGDTGELFF. The CDR3 DNA follows: TGTGCCAGCAGCCTCCCGTCAGGAGGGGACACCGGGGAGCTGTTTTTT.

The rearrangement links TRBV19 to TRBJ1-4; D ambiguous. The CDR3 totals 16 residues. The ends were cut back, 5 bases at V and 5 bases at J, with 18 bases in the middle. Germline assignment: CDR1 LNHDA and CDR2 SQIVND (reference sequence). In nucleotides, the CDR3 is TGTGCCAGTAGTCTAATGGCGGCAGGAGTAAATGAAAAACTGTTTTTT. Its translation: CASSLMAAGVNEKLFF. Full variable domain (outside the CDR3, taken from reference TRBV19 and TRBJ1-4): DGGITQSPKYLFRKEGQNVTLSCEQNLNHDAMYWYRQDPGQGLRLIYYSQIVNDFQKGDIAEGYSVSREKKESFPLTVTSAQKNPTAFYLCASSLMAAGVNEKLFFGSGTQLSVL.

The chain is built from TRBV19 and TRBJ1-2, with D hard to call. CDR1 and CDR2 (germline): LNHDA, SQIVND (reference sequence). This CDR3 is 13 amino acids long. V was trimmed by 3 bases and J by 6 bases, leaving 11 bases between them. CDR3 amino acids: CASSIGTADGYTF. The DNA of the CDR3 is TGTGCCAGTAGTATTGGCACAGCAGATGGCTACACCTTC.

This clone has a handful of counts. The chain joins TRBV5-1 to TRBJ2-3; 7 bases are shared with TRBD1. The CDR3 has 15 amino acids. J lost 0 bases, V lost 5 bases, and 6 bases had no gene match. In germline, CDR1 is SGHRS, CDR2 YFSETQ. This CDR3 reads CASRGTEISTDTQYF. The CDR3 bases are TGCGCCAGCAGAGGGACAGAAATTAGCACAGATACGCAGTATTTT.